The text below deals with one T cell receptor beta chain. Its antigen is not known. Germline CDR1 WNHNN, CDR2 SYGVQD (reference sequence). This CDR3 spans 13 amino acids. V was clipped by 0 bases and J by 5 bases, with 7 bases between them. This sample is part of a study of T cell responses to AZD1222 COVID-19 vaccine. Study-level information: Doses given second, at about 4 or about 12 weeks, were pooled.

Study findings and constraints: Repertoires were sampled only after the peak T cell response. Reports indicate that nearly half of spike-specific TCRs are directed at unmutated variant regions.

Profiled with immunoSEQ multiplex PCR; TCRdb holds only in-frame clones, not every one. The repertoire holds roughly 67,000 clones, with approximately 80% as singletons. This clonotype originated in an adult in good health. The sample consisted of peripheral blood, taken on day 0 of AZD1222 vaccination. The chain has TRBV10-1 and TRBJ1-1; D is ambiguous. CDR3 in DNA: TGCGCCAGCAGTGAGTCTTTAGTAACTGAAGCTTTCTTT. Translation gives CASSESLVTEAFF.